The T cell receptor beta chain described here comes from a study of blood T cells in healthy people across ages. General observations from the study: PBMC samples, being unsorted, prevented any conclusive comparison of naive and antigen-experienced cells.

Using a J-beta primer mix together with a sample-barcoded 5' primer, a second PCR was run for roughly 6 to 12 cycles. TCRdb re-called the 5' RACE reads with MiXCR, one entry per CDR3 protein. This sample yields about 1,800,000 distinct CDR3 sequences, of which 25% to 30% are seen a single time; 7% to 9% belongs to the top ten. This clonotype was found a few times. Antigen specificity is unknown. This CDR3 spans 11 amino acids. The V and J ends lost 8 bases and 6 bases respectively, with 11 bases between them. Germline V gene lookup returns CDR1 WSHSY and CDR2 SAAADI. The gene calls are TRBV10-2 and TRBJ2-7; D is unclear. The sequenced material came from blood. This TCR derives from a woman in her twenties or thirties in good health. CDR3 DNA sequence: TGCGCCAGCGGTAGTGGCGGCGAGCAGTACTTC. It yields the protein CASGSGGEQYF.